Reported below is one TCR beta chain. Its antigen is not known. Primers used in a second PCR of about 7 to 11 cycles were a sample-barcoded 5' primer and a J-beta primer mix. TCRdb re-derived calls from the 5' RACE reads in MiXCR, one entry per CDR3 protein. The table has more than 700,000 distinct CDR3 sequences, 35% to 50% seen once. This entry comes from a study of blood T cells in healthy people across ages. Whole-study results and caveats: While age rose, TCR beta diversity per million T cells dropped in a roughly linear way. Whereas aged donors had fewer naive CD4+ cells, long-lived donors had more of them and higher diversity.

Germline-derived CDR1 and CDR2 are DFQATT and SNEGSKA (reference sequence). This CDR3 comprises 19 residues. The draw of peripheral blood yielded ten milliliters from each donor. The chain couples TRBV20-1 to TRBJ2-1; the match to TRBD2 covers 13 bases. Matching the DNA end better, TRBJ2-7 makes the J call doubtful. This sequence was found in a man older than 75 in good health. The sequencing sample was made of blood. This CDR3 reads CSARDPTSGRDSSYNEQYF. CDR3 DNA sequence: TGCAGTGCTAGAGATCCTACTAGCGGGAGGGATAGCTCCTACAATGAGCAGTACTTC.